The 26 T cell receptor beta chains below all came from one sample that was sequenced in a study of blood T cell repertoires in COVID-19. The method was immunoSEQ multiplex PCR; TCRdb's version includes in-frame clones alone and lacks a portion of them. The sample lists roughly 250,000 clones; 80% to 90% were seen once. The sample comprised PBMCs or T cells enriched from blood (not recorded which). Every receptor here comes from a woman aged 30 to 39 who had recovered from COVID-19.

CDR3 in amino acids: CASSFGSLKNYGYTF. For the CDR3, the DNA is TGTGCCAGCAGCTTCGGGAGTTTGAAGAACTATGGCTACACCTTC. The V and J genes are TRBV5-6 and TRBJ1-2, with no clear D. This CDR3 spans 15 amino acids. V shed 2 bases and J shed 2 bases, with 13 bases lying between them. The germline V gene encodes CDR1 SGHDT and CDR2 YYEEEE.

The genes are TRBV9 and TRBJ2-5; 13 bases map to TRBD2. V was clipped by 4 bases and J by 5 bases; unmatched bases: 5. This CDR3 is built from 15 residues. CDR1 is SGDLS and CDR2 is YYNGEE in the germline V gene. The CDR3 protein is CASSPGLAGLETQYF. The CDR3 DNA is TGTGCCAGCAGCCCGGGACTAGCGGGGTTGGAGACCCAGTACTTC.

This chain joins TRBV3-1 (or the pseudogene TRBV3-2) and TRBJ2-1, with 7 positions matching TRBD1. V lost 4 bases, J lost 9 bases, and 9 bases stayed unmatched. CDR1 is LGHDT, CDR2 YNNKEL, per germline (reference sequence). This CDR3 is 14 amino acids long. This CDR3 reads CASSPRPKGAEQFF. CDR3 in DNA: TGTGCCAGCAGCCCCCGTCCAAAGGGGGCTGAGCAGTTCTTC.

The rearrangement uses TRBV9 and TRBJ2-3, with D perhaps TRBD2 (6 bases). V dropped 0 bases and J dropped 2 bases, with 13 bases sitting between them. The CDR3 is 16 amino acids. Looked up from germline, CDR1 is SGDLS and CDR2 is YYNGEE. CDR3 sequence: CASSVVGTGATDTQYF. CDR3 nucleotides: TGTGCCAGCAGCGTAGTCGGGACGGGAGCCACAGATACGCAGTATTTT.

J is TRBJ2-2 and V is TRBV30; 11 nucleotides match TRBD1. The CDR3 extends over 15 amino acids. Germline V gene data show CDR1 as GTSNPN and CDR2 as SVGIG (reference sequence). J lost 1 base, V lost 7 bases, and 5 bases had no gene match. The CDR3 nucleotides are TGTGCCTACAAGGGACAGGGGGTGAACACCGGGGAGCTGTTTTTT. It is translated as CAYKGQGVNTGELFF.

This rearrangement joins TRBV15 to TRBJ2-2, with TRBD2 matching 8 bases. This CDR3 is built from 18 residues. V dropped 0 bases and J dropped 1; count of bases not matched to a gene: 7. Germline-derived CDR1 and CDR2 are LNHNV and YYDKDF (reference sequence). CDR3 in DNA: TGTGCCACCAGCAGAGAGAGTGTAACTAGCGGGAACACCGGGGAGCTGTTTTTT. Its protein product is CATSRESVTSGNTGELFF. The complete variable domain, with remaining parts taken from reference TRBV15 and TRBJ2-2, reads DAMVIQNPRYQVTQFGKPVTLSCSQTLNHNVMYWYQQKSSQAPKLLFHYYDKDFNNEADTPDNFQSRRPNTSFCFLDIRSPGLGDTAMYLCATSRESVTSGNTGELFFGEGSRLTVL.

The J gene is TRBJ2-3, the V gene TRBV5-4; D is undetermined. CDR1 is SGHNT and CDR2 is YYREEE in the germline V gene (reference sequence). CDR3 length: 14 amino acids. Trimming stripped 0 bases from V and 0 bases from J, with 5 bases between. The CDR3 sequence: CASSLDESTDTQYF. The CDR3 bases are TGTGCCAGCAGCTTGGACGAGAGCACAGATACGCAGTATTTT.

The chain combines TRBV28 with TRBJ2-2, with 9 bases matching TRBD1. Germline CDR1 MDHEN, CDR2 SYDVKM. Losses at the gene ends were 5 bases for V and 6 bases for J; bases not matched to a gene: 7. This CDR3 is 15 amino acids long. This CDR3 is CASSNRDRAAGELFF. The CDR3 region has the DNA TGTGCCAGCAGTAATCGGGACAGGGCCGCCGGGGAGCTGTTTTTT.

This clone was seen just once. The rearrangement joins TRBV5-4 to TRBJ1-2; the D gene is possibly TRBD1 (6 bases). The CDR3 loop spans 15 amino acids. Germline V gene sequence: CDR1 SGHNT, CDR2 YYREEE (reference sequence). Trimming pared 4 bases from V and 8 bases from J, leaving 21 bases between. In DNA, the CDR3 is TGTGCCAGCAGCACATGGGGTGGACAGATGGGAGGCTACACCTTC. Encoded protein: CASSTWGGQMGGYTF.

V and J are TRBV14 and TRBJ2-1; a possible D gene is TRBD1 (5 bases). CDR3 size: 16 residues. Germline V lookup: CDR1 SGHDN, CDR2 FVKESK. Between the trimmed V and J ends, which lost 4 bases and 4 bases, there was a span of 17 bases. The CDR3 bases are TGTGCCAGCAGCCCGTCCTACTTTGGGGCGTACAATGAGCAGTTCTTC. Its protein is CASSPSYFGAYNEQFF.

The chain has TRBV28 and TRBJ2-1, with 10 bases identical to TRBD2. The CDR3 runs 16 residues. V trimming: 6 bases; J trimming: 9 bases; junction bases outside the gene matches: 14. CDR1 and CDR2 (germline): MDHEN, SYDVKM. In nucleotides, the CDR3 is TGTGCCAGCAGGATGACTAGCGGGTTAAGTCGGCTTGAGCAGTTCTTC. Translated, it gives CASRMTSGLSRLEQFF.

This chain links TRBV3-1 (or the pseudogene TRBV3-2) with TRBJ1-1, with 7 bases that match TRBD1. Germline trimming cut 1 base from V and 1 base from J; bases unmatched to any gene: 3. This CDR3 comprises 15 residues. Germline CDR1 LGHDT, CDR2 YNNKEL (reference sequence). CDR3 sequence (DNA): TGTGCCAGCAGCCAAGGTCAGGGGGGGAACACTGAAGCTTTCTTT. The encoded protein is CASSQGQGGNTEAFF.

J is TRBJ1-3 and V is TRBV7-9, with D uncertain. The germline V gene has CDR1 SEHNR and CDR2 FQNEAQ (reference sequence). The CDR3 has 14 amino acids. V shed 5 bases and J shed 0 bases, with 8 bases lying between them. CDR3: CASSLNNSGNTIYF. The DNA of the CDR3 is TGTGCCAGCAGCCTAAATAACTCTGGAAACACCATATATTTT.

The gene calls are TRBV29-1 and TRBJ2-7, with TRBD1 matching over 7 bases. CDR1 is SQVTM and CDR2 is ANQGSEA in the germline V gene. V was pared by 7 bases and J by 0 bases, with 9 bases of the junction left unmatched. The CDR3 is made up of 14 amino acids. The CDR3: CSAGGQSSSYEQYF. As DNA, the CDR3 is TGCAGCGCAGGGGGACAGTCCAGCTCCTACGAGCAGTACTTC.

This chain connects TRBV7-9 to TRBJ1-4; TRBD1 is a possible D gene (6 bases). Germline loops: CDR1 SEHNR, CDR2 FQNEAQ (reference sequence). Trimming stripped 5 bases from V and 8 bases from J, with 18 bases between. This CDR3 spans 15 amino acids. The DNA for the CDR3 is TGTGCCAGCAGCCCCGGCGGAGGGGGGGACGAAAAACTGTTTTTT. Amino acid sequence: CASSPGGGGDEKLFF.

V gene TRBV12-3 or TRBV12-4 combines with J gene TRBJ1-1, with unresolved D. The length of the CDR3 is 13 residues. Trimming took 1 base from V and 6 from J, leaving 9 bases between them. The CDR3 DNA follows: TGTGCCAGCAGTTTAGGAGAAGTGGCTGAAGCTTTCTTT. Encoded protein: CASSLGEVAEAFF.

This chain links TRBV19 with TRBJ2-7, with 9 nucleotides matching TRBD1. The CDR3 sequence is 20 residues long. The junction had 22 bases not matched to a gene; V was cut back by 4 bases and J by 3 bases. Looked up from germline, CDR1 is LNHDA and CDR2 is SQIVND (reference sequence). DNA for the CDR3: TGTGCCAGTAGTACAACTCGGACAGGGGTAAATATAATCGGTGGCTACGAGCAGTACTTC. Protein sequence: CASSTTRTGVNIIGGYEQYF.

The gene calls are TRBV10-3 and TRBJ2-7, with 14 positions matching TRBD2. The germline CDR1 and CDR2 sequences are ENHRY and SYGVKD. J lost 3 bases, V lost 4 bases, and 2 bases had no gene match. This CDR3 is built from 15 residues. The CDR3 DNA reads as TGTGCCATCAGTGGGGGGACTAGCGGGGGCTACGAGCAGTACTTC. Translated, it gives CAISGGTSGGYEQYF.

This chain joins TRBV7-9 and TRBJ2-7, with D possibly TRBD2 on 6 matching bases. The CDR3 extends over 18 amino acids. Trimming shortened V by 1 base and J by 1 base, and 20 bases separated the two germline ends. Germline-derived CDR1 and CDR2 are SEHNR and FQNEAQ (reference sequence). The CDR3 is CASSLVAFGGKSSYEQYF. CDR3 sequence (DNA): TGTGCCAGCAGCTTAGTGGCTTTCGGCGGGAAAAGTTCCTACGAGCAGTACTTC.

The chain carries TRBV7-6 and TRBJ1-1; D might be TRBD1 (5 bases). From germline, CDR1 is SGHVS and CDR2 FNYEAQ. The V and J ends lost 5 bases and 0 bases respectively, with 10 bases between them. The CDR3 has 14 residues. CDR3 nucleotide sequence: TGTGCCAGCAGCCCCGGGGGGGTGAACACTGAAGCTTTCTTT. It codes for CASSPGGVNTEAFF. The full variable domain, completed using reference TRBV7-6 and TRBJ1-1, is GAGVSQSPRYKVTKRGQDVALRCDPISGHVSLYWYRQALGQGPEFLTYFNYEAQQDKSGLPNDRFSAERPEGSISTLTIQRTEQRDSAMYRCASSPGGVNTEAFFGQGTRLTVV.

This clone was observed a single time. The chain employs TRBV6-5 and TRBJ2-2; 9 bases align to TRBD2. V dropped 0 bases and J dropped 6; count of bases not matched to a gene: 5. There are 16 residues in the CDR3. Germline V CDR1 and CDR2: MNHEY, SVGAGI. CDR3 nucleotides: TGTGCCAGCAGTTACTCTAGCGGGAGAGTGTCCGGGGAGCTGTTTTTT. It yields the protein CASSYSSGRVSGELFF.

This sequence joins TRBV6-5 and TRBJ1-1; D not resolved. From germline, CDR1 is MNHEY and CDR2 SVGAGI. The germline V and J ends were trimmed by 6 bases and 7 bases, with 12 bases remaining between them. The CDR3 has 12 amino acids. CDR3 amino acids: CASRRTGIEAFF. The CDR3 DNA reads TGTGCCAGCAGGCGGACCGGGATTGAAGCTTTCTTT.

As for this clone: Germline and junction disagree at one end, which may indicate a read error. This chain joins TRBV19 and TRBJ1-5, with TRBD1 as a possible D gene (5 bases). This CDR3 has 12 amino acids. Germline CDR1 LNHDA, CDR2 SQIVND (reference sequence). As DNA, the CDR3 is TGTGCCAGCCAATTCAGGGAAGCCCCTATGAATTTT. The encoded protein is CASQFREAPMNF.

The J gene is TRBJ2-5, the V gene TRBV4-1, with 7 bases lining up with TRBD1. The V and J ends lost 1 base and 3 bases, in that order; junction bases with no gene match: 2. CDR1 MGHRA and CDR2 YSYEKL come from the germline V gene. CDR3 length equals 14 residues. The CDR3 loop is CASSQVGTEETQYF. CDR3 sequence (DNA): TGCGCCAGCAGCCAAGTGGGGACAGAAGAGACCCAGTACTTC.

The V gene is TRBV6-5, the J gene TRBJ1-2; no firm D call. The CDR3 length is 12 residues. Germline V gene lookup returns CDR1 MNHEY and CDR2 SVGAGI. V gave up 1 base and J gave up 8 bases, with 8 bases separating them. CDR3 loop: CASSYWAGGYTF. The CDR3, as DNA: TGTGCCAGCAGTTACTGGGCGGGAGGCTACACCTTC.

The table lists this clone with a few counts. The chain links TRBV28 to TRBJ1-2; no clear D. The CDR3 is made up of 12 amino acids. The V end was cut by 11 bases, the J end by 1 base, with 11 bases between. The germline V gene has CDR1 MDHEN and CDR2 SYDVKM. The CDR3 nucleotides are TGTGCCGGAGGAACGGTTAACTATGGCTACACCTTC. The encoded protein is CAGGTVNYGYTF.